This T cell receptor beta chain originates from a study of vaccination and CD4 T cells after COVID-19. About the study: All convalescent patients were nasal swab PCR positive for SARS-CoV-2; several had mild and one severe disease. Post-COVID specimens were obtained a median 101 days after diagnosis (range 35 to 161). Study-wide results and limits: The great majority, 304 of 307 vaccine-specific clones, proved spike mono-reactive in convalescent patients.

Notes on this clonotype: Its antigen remains unknown.

The time point was: late sampling 161 to 241 days after vaccination in a few convalescent patients. Dates of positive PCR ran from March to December 2020, before US Alpha, Beta and Delta variants. Using its own MiXCR run on the PCR reads, TCRdb lists one record per CDR3 protein. The data show some 40,000 distinct CDR3 sequences, 36% seen once. V lost 2 bases and J 2 bases, leaving 13 bases between the germline ends. Germline V gene data show CDR1 as MDHEN and CDR2 as SYDVKM. This CDR3 has 15 residues. The V gene is TRBV28, the J gene TRBJ2-7, with D unclear. The sequence derives from a human donor who had recovered from COVID-19. The source material was CD4+ T cells from blood, sampled about 7 months after SARS-CoV-2 vaccination. CDR3 loop: CASSLNAEPPYEQYF. CDR3 bases: TGTGCCAGCAGTTTAAATGCGGAGCCCCCCTACGAGCAGTACTTC.